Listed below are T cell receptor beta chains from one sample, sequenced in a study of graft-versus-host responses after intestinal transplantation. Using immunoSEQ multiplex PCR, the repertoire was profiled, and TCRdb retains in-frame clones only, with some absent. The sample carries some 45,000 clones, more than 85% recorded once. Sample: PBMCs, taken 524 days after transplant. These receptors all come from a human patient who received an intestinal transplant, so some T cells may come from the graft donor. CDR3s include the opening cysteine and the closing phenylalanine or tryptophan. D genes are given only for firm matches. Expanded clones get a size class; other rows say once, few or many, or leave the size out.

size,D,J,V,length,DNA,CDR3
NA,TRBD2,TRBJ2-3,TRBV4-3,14,TGCGCCAGCAGCCCAGGACTAGCTCCGGATACGCAGTATTTT,CASSPGLAPDTQYF
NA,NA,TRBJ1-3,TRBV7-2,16,TGTGCCAGCAGCAAGGACACGCAGGTCTCTGGAAACACCATATATTTT,CASSKDTQVSGNTIYF
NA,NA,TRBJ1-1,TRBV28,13,TGTGCCAGCAGCCTCGCAAGGGACACTGAAGCTTTCTTT,CASSLARDTEAFF
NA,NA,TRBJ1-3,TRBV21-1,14,NA,CASSKWAAGNTIYF
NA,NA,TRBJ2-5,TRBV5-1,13,TGCGCCAGCAGCTTAGGGGTCCAAGAGACCCAGTACTTC,CASSLGVQETQYF
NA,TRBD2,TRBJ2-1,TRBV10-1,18,TGCGCCAGCAGTGAGACTAGCGGGAGGGCCGGGGGAAACAATGAGCAGTTCTTC,CASSETSGRAGGNNEQFF
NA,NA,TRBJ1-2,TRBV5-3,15,TGTGCCAGCAGCTTGGTTCATCCTGACCTCTATGGCTACACCTTC,CASSLVHPDLYGYTF
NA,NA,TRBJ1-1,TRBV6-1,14,TGTGCCAGCAGACGAACGGGGATGCAAAATGAAGCTTTCTTT,CASRRTGMQNEAFF
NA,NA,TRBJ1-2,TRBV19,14,TGTGCCAGTAGTATTGGGGGGCCTAACTATGGCTACACCTTC,CASSIGGPNYGYTF
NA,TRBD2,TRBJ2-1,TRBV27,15,TGTGCCAGCAGTTTTTCTAGCGGGAGGGCCAATGAGCAGTTCTTC,CASSFSSGRANEQFF
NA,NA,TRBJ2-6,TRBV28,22,TGTGCCAGCAGTTTATCCGGAACCCCTTTGCTCCCAGCGCTCTCTGGGGCCAACGTCCTGACTTTC,CASSLSGTPLLPALSGANVLTF
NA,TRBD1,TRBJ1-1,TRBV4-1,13,TGCGCCAGCAGCCGACAGGGGGGAGTTGAAGCTTTCTTT,CASSRQGGVEAFF
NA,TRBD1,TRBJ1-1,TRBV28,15,TGTGCCAGCAGTTTATCACAGGGGTCATGGACTGAAGCTTTCTTT,CASSLSQGSWTEAFF
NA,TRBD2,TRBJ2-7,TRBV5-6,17,TGTGCCAGCAGCCCCACGGGGCTAGCGGGGAGCTCCTACGAGCAGTACTTC,CASSPTGLAGSSYEQYF
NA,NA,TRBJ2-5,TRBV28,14,TGTGCCAGCAGTTTACAACCTGTGGGCGAGACCCAGTACTTC,CASSLQPVGETQYF
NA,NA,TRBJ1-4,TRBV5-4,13,TGTGCCAGCAGCTCGGGGCCTAATGAAAAACTGTTTTTT,CASSSGPNEKLFF
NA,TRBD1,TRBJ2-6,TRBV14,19,TGTGCCAGCAGCCAAGATAGGGGGACAGGGTCGTCTGGGGCCAACGTCCTGACTTTC,CASSQDRGTGSSGANVLTF
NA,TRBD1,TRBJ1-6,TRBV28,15,TGTGCCAGCAGCTCAGGGGGCGGTCGGGATTCACCCCTCCACTTT,CASSSGGGRDSPLHF
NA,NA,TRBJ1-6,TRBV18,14,TGTGCCAGCTCACCCAGCAGGTCAGATTCACCCCTCCACTTT,CASSPSRSDSPLHF
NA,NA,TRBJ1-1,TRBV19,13,TGTGCCAGTAGTATCGGTCACAGGAATGAAGCTTTCTTT,CASSIGHRNEAFF
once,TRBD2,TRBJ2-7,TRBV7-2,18,TGTGCCAGCAGCTTAGATGTCAGGACTAGCGGGAGTTGGTTCGAGCAGTACTTC,CASSLDVRTSGSWFEQYF
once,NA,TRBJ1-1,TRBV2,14,TGTGCCAGCAGTGCAACCTTGTGGGGAACTGAAGCTTTCTTT,CASSATLWGTEAFF
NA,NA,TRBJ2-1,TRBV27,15,TGTGCCAGCAGTTTCCAGCCCCCGGGAAGCAATGAGCAGTTCTTC,CASSFQPPGSNEQFF
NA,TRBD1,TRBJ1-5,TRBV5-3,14,TGTGCCAGCAGCCCGACAGGGAGCAATCGGCCCCAGCATTTT,CASSPTGSNRPQHF
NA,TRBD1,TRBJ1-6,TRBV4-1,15,TGCGCCAGCAGCCGCCAAGGACAGGGGGTTTCACCCCTCCACTTT,CASSRQGQGVSPLHF
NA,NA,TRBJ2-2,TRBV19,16,TGTGCCAGTAGTCCTGAAACCGGGACGTGGACCGGGGAGCTGTTTTTT,CASSPETGTWTGELFF
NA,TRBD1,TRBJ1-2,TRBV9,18,TGTGCCAGCAACCCTGTGGGGGGGACAGGGATCACCAACTATGGCTACACCTTC,CASNPVGGTGITNYGYTF
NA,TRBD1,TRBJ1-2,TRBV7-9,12,TGTGCCAGCAGCCAGACAGGGAATGGCTACACCTTC,CASSQTGNGYTF
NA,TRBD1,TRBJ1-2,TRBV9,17,TGTGCCAGCAGCCCCGGGACAGGGGGGTCCCAAAGCTATGGCTACACCTTC,CASSPGTGGSQSYGYTF
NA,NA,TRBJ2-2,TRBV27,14,TGTGCCAGCAGTTTATGGGGTAACACCGGGGAGCTGTTTTTT,CASSLWGNTGELFF
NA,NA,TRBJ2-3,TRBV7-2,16,TGTGCCAGCAGCTTTAGGTCCGGGAGTGGCACAGATACGCAGTATTTT,CASSFRSGSGTDTQYF
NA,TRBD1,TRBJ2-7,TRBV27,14,TGTGCCAGCAGTCTCGGACAGGGGGCCTACGAGCAGTACTTC,CASSLGQGAYEQYF